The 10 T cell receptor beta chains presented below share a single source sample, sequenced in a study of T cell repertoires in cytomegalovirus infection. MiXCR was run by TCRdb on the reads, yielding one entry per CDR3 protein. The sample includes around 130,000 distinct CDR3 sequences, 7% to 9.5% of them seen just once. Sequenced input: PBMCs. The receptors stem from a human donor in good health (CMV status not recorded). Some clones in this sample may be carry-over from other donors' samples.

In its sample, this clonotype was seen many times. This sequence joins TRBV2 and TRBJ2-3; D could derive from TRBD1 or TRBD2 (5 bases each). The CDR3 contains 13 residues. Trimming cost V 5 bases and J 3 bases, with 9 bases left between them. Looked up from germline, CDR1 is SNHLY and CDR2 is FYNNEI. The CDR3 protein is CASSWDGTDTQYF. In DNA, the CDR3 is TGTGCCAGCAGTTGGGACGGGACAGATACGCAGTATTTT.

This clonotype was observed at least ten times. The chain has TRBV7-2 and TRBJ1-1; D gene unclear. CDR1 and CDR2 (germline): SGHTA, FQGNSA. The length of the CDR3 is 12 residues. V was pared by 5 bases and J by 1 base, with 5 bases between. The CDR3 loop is CASSPKNTEAFF. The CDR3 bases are TGTGCCAGCAGCCCCAAGAACACTGAAGCTTTCTTT.

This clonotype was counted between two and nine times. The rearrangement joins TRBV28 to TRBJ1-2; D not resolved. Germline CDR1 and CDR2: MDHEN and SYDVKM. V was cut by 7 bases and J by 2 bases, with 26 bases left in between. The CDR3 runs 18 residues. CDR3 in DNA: TGTGCCAGCACCCCACTTGCCACCCGACATTTTTTCAACTATGGCTACACCTTC. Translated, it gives CASTPLATRHFFNYGYTF.

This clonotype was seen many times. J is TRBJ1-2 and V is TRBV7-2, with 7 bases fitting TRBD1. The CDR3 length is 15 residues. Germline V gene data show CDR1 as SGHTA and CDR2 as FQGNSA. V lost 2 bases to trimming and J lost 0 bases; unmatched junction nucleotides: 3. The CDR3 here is CASSLNRGPNYGYTF. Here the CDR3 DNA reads TGTGCCAGCAGCTTAAACAGGGGACCTAACTATGGCTACACCTTC. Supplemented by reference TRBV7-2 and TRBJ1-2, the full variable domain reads GAGVSQSPSNKVTEKGKDVELRCDPISGHTALYWYRQSLGQGLEFLIYFQGNSAPDKSGLPSDRFSAERTGGSVSTLTIQRTQQEDSAVYLCASSLNRGPNYGYTFGSGTRLTVV.

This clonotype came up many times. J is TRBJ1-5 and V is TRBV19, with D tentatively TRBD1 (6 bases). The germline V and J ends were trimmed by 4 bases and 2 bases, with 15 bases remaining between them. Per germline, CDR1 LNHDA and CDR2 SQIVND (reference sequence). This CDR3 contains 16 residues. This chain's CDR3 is CASSTMTGSGNQPQHF. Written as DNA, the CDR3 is TGTGCCAGTAGTACAATGACAGGATCCGGCAATCAGCCCCAGCATTTT.

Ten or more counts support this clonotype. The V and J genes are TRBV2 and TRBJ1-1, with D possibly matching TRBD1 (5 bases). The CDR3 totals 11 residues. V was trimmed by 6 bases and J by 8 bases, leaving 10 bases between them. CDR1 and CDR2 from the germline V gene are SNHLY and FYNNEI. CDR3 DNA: TGTGCCAGCAGCTTAAGGACAGAAGCTTTCTTT. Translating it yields CASSLRTEAFF.

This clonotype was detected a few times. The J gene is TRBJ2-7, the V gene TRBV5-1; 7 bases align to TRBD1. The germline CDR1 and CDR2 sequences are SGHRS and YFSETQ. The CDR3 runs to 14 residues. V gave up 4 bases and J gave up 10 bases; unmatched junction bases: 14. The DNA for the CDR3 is TGCGCCAGCAGCAACCCCGGGGACAGCGCACCTCAGTACTTC. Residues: CASSNPGDSAPQYF.

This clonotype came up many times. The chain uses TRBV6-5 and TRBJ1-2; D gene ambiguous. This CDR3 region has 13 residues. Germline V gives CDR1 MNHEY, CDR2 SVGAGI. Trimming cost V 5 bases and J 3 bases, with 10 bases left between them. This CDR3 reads CASSPGAHYGYTF. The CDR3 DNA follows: TGTGCCAGCAGTCCAGGAGCCCACTATGGCTACACCTTC.

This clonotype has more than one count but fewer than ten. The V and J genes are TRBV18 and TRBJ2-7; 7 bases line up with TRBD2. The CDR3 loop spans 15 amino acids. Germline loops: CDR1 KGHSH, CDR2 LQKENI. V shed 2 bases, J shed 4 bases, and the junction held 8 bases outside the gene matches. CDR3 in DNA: TGTGCCAGCTCACCAGGGGCAGGAGCGGGGTACGAGCAGTACTTC. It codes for CASSPGAGAGYEQYF.

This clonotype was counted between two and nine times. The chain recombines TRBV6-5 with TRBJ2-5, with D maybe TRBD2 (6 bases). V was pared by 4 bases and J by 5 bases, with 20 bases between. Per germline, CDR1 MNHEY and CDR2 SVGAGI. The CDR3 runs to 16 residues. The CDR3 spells CASSLDAPGAGETQYF. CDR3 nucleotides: TGTGCCAGCAGTTTAGACGCCCCTGGGGCGGGGGAGACCCAGTACTTC.